The source of this T cell receptor beta chain is a study of PD-1 blockade in classical Hodgkin lymphoma. Time point here: newly diagnosed, previously untreated cHL patient sample. From thawed PBMCs, magnetic negative selection was used to isolate the CD8+ T cells. This CDR3 is 13 amino acids long. Looked up from germline, CDR1 is SNHLY and CDR2 is FYNNEI. Trimming took off 8 bases at V and 0 bases at J, with 10 bases between the two ends. Clones were read by immunoSEQ multiplex PCR, and TCRdb kept only the in-frame ones, dropping some. The table records roughly 20,000 clones, 87% of them present only once.

The chain uses TRBV2 and TRBJ1-2; D unclear. The TCR comes from a human donor with classical Hodgkin lymphoma. Sequenced: CD8+ T cells from blood. The CDR3 bases are TGTGCCAGCTCCCGAATCCCTAACTATGGCTACACCTTC. Amino acid sequence: CASSRIPNYGYTF. The full variable domain, with the rest looked up from reference TRBV2 and TRBJ1-2, is EPEVTQTPSHQVTQMGQEVILRCVPISNHLYFYWYRQILGQKVEFLVSFYNNEISEKSEIFDDQFSVERPDGSNFTLKIRSTKLEDSAMYFCASSRIPNYGYTFGSGTRLTVV.